The present entry profiles one T cell receptor beta chain with its context. This CDR3 region has 15 residues. Per the germline V gene, CDR1 is MNHEY and CDR2 is SVGEGT. V trimming: 0 bases; J trimming: 7 bases; junction bases outside the gene matches: 7. Assay: immunoSEQ multiplex PCR; the TCRdb copy retains only in-frame clones and omits some. The sample holds about 71,000 clones, roughly 90% seen once. These data originate in a study of control samples from healthy donors and cancer patients. The sequence was obtained from a man between 60 and 75 years old with lung cancer. The rearrangement links TRBV6-2 or TRBV6-3 to TRBJ2-7; 9 nucleotides match TRBD1. Sequences were obtained from PBMCs. For the CDR3, the DNA is TGTGCCAGCAGTTACTCGGGACAGGGAACGCGGGAGCAGTACGTC. Translating it yields CASSYSGQGTREQYV.